This T cell receptor (beta chain) comes out of a study of STAT5B mutations in CD4+ large granular lymphocyte leukemia. General observations from the study: No patients shared main leukemic clonotypes, though roughly 25% appeared at low frequency elsewhere. TRBV06-family usage was enriched in top patient clones (8/27) versus controls (2/35).

Using immunoSEQ multiplex PCR, the repertoire was profiled, and TCRdb retains in-frame clones only, with some absent. The data contain over 30,000 clones, more than 80% of them singletons. CDR1 is SNHLY and CDR2 is FYNNEI in the germline V gene. This CDR3 comprises 15 residues. V lost 6 bases and J lost 5; bases outside the gene matches: 8. Comment on this clone: The antigen is not known.

Sample: CD4+ T cells from blood buffy coats. This sequence originates from a human donor in good health. This sequence joins TRBV2 and TRBJ2-2, with TRBD1 matching 8 bases. Here the CDR3 reads CASRPGTGRTGELFF. CDR3 nucleotides: TGTGCCAGCAGACCCGGGACAGGCCGGACCGGGGAGCTGTTTTTT.